The next 6 T cell receptor beta chains were all read from a single sample in a study of cytomegalovirus exposure and HLA in healthy donors. In the PCR, 60 Vbeta and 13 Jbeta primers were used. Here immunoSEQ multiplex PCR was the method, and the copy in TCRdb shows in-frame clones only, minus some. The sample lists approximately 150,000 clones, roughly 75% occurring once. Specimen: PBMCs. The receptor set was obtained from a male donor in good health and CMV-seronegative.

The V gene is TRBV2, the J gene TRBJ2-7; 7 bases align to TRBD1. J was trimmed by 2 bases and V by 3 bases; bases with no gene match: 7. Germline V gene data show CDR1 as SNHLY and CDR2 as FYNNEI. This CDR3 is built from 15 residues. CDR3 sequence (DNA): TGTGCCAGCAGTGAGGGACAGCCAGTAACCTACGAGCAGTACTTC. It encodes CASSEGQPVTYEQYF.

The chain couples TRBV5-6 to TRBJ2-3; 10 bases fit TRBD2. The CDR3 sequence is 17 residues long. CDR1 is SGHDT and CDR2 is YYEEEE in the germline V gene. The V gene end was trimmed by 1 base and the J gene end by 2 bases; junction bases not matched to a gene: 7. For the CDR3, the DNA is TGTGCCAGCAGCTTGACGGGGAGCGGGAGGGTCACAGATACGCAGTATTTT. Protein sequence: CASSLTGSGRVTDTQYF.

CDR3 nucleotides: TGCGCCAGCAGGGAGCGGGGGAACTCCTACAATGAGCAGTTCTTC. Encoded protein: CASRERGNSYNEQFF. The V gene is TRBV10-2, the J gene TRBJ2-1, with 8 bases aligning to TRBD2. The germline CDR1 and CDR2 sequences are WSHSY and SAAADI. After removal of 6 bases from V and 0 bases from J, the junction contained 4 bases not matched to a gene. CDR3 length: 15 amino acids.

This clone was counted only a few times. The chain couples TRBV7-9 to TRBJ1-5; TRBD1 is a possible D gene (5 bases). V was shortened by 4 bases and J by 7 bases, with 14 bases between the two germline ends. Germline V gene data show CDR1 as SEHNR and CDR2 as FQNEAQ (reference sequence). This CDR3 is 14 amino acids long. The CDR3 coding sequence is TGTGCCAGCAGCTCCCGGAAGGGGAGGCAGCCCCAGCATTTT. Translation: CASSSRKGRQPQHF.

With regard to this clone: Different DNA sequences within this sample yield the same CDR3. This sequence joins TRBV5-1 and TRBJ1-1, with D uncertain. Germline CDR1 reads SGHRS; CDR2 reads YFSETQ. The CDR3 has 13 residues. Trimming removed 0 bases from V and 1 base from J, with 4 bases in between. CDR3 in amino acids: CASSLAGNTEAFF. The CDR3 DNA is TGCGCCAGCAGCTTGGCAGGGAACACTGAAGCTTTCTTT. Complete variable domain (other parts from reference TRBV5-1 and TRBJ1-1): KAGVTQTPRYLIKTRGQQVTLSCSPISGHRSVSWYQQTPGQGLQFLFEYFSETQRNKGNFPGRFSGRQFSNSRSEMNVSTLELGDSALYLCASSLAGNTEAFFGQGTRLTVV.

V gene TRBV27 combines with J gene TRBJ1-5, with D tentatively TRBD1 (6 bases). Germline V lookup: CDR1 MNHEY, CDR2 SMNVEV (reference sequence). The CDR3 is 12 residues long. Trimming left V 5 bases short and J 7 bases short, with 9 bases between. The DNA of the CDR3 is TGTGCCAGCAGTACAGGGAGACAGCCCCAGCATTTT. Translating gives CASSTGRQPQHF.